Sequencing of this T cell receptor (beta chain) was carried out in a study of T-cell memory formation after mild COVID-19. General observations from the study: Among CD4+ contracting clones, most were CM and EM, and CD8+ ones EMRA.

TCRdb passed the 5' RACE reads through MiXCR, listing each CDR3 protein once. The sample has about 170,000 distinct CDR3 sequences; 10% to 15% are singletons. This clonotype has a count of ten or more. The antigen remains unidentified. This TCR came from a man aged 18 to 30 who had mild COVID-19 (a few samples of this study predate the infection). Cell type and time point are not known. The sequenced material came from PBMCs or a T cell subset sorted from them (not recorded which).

CDR3 nucleotides: TGTGCCAGCACCCTTGTAGCGCGGTGGGGAGATACGCAGTATTTT. This sequence encodes CASTLVARWGDTQYF. The V call is TRBV7-2, the J call TRBJ2-3, with D maybe TRBD2 (5 bases). Trimming shortened V by 7 bases and J by 5 bases, and 19 bases separated the two germline ends. CDR1 is SGHTA and CDR2 is FQGNSA in the germline V gene. The CDR3 is made up of 15 amino acids.